The following is a TCR beta chain sequence with its context. This clonotype was found many times. There is no known antigen for this receptor. Nothing much larger sits one base from this clone, and base qualities are not available. The data were taken from a study of response to subunit inactivated influenza vaccine (dated by TCRdb to the late 2010s). For the wider study: To follow how T cells responded to a trivalent subunit inactivated influenza vaccine, the researchers relied on deep quantitative profiling of the T cell receptor repertoire. Findings and caveats that apply to the study as a whole: It was suggested by the authors that each seasonal influenza vaccination may recruit only a limited number of new T cells.

Libraries came from RT-PCR. This sample was sequenced with an Illumina HiSeq 2500. The raw public data were reprocessed by TCRdb itself: fastp quality trimming at Q25, MiXCR clonotype calling, in-frame beta chains only. Under each unique CDR3 protein, matching rows form one entry showing the most common genes and DNA. The sample records 450,000 to 500,000 distinct CDR3 sequences, around 9.9% of which are singletons. About an eighth of the sample lies in the top ten. The time point label for this specimen denotes: 45 days after influenza vaccine administration. Trimming removed 1 base from V and 6 bases from J, leaving 12 bases between the germline ends. The CDR3 holds 14 amino acids from the cysteine to the phenylalanine. This entry keeps only the CDR3 DNA: 42 bases, framed from base 1.

This receptor chain uses TRBV12-3 or TRBV12-4 and TRBJ1-2; the D gene cannot be resolved reliably. The input for sequencing was PBMCs from blood, taken 40 to 50 days after vaccination. The receptor comes from a man aged 50-60 years who received an inactivated influenza vaccine. Donor details come from another sample of the same person, matched by shared clones. The nucleotide sequence reads TGTGCCAGCAGTTTAGTTCCTCAAGAGGATGGCTACACCTTC. Translated, this is CASSLVPQEDGYTF.